Below, 20 T cell receptor beta chains from the same sample are listed, as sequenced in a study of blood T cell repertoires in COVID-19. Produced via immunoSEQ multiplex PCR; TCRdb's table is partial and in-frame only. The sample comprises over 250,000 clones, about four fifths of which are singletons, and 1.4% to 1.5% rests with the top ten. Sequencing was carried out using peripheral blood. Receptors were obtained from a human donor with COVID-19, enrolled during active disease. The donor label of this sample is uncertain.

This clone was counted once. The chain carries TRBV4-2 and TRBJ2-3; 7 bases agree with TRBD2. V trimming: 4 bases; J trimming: 1 base; junction bases outside the gene matches: 5. The CDR3 is 15 amino acids. Germline CDR1 and CDR2: LGHNA and YNFKEQ. CDR3 region: CASSPAGAGTDTQYF. CDR3 sequence (DNA): TGTGCCAGCAGCCCCGCGGGAGCCGGCACAGATACGCAGTATTTT.

A remark on this clone: One base away lies a much larger clone, so this may be a sequencing read error. The V gene is TRBV27, the J gene TRBJ1-2, with 8 positions matching TRBD1. The germline V gene encodes CDR1 MNHEY and CDR2 SMNVEV (reference sequence). The CDR3 contains 14 residues. The J segment lost 1 base and the V segment lost 6 bases, leaving 4 bases of the junction unmatched. The DNA of the CDR3 is TGTGCCAGCAGCCTGACAGGGGTTAACTATGGCTACACCTTC. Translation gives CASSLTGVNYGYTF.

The chain joins TRBV7-6 to TRBJ2-7; 9 bases are a match to TRBD1. The CDR3 runs to 17 residues. The germline V gene encodes CDR1 SGHVS and CDR2 FNYEAQ. Trimming took 3 bases from V and 0 from J; bases not matched to a gene: 9. The CDR3 here is CASSLARDRESSYEQYF. The CDR3 DNA reads TGTGCCAGCAGCTTGGCTAGGGACAGGGAGAGCTCCTACGAGCAGTACTTC.

The CDR3 loop is CSTEGWADTQYF. Here the CDR3 DNA reads TGCAGCACGGAGGGGTGGGCAGATACGCAGTATTTT. The chain recombines TRBV29-1 with TRBJ2-3; D perhaps matches TRBD2 (6 bases). This CDR3 spans 12 amino acids. V was trimmed by 8 bases and J by 4 bases, leaving 13 bases between them. CDR1 and CDR2 (germline): SQVTM, ANQGSEA.

The chain joins TRBV20-1 to TRBJ2-5; D gene uncertain. Germline CDR1 and CDR2: DFQATT and SNEGSKA (reference sequence). Trimming took off 5 bases at V and 8 bases at J, with 9 bases between the two ends. This CDR3 region has 10 residues. CDR3 sequence: CSAWARTQYF. CDR3 DNA sequence: TGCAGTGCTTGGGCCCGAACCCAGTACTTC.

As for this clone: The junction does not match germline at one end; this may be a read error. The V and J genes are TRBV7-7 and TRBJ2-1; a weak D match, TRBD2 (6 bases). Germline V lookup: CDR1 SSHAT, CDR2 FNYEAQ (reference sequence). This CDR3 is 15 amino acids long. The CDR3 region is CASSLGSGSYNEQFF. CDR3 coding DNA: TGTGCTAGCAGCTTAGGTAGCGGCTCCTACAATGAGCAGTTCTTC.

This clone was found once. The V gene is TRBV27, the J gene TRBJ2-3, with a possible D match to TRBD2 (6 bases). The CDR3 is 15 amino acids. V was trimmed by 3 bases and J by 1 base, leaving 11 bases between them. The germline V gene encodes CDR1 MNHEY and CDR2 SMNVEV (reference sequence). The CDR3 DNA reads as TGTGCCAGCAGTTTTTTACCGGGGGGCACAGATACGCAGTATTTT. Its translation: CASSFLPGGTDTQYF.

This clone was seen a few times. The rearrangement joins TRBV28 to TRBJ1-4, with D perhaps TRBD1 (5 bases). Trimming shortened V by 8 bases and J by 7 bases, and 14 bases separated the two germline ends. CDR3 length: 13 amino acids. From germline, CDR1 is MDHEN and CDR2 SYDVKM. Here the CDR3 reads CASRGGGGEKLFF. The CDR3 DNA reads as TGTGCCAGCCGGGGGGGTGGAGGTGAAAAACTGTTTTTT. Full variable domain (remainder filled in from reference TRBV28 and TRBJ1-4): DVKVTQSSRYLVKRTGEKVFLECVQDMDHENMFWYRQDPGLGLRLIYFSYDVKMKEKGDIPEGYSVSREKKERFSLILESASTNQTSMYLCASRGGGGEKLFFGSGTQLSVL.

The chain has TRBV11-2 and TRBJ2-3; 11 nucleotides match TRBD1. CDR1 and CDR2 from the germline V gene are SGHAT and FQNNGV. The CDR3 extends over 14 amino acids. Losses at the gene ends were 4 bases for V and 5 bases for J; bases not matched to a gene: 2. The CDR3 here is CASSSGTGGDTQYF. The CDR3 DNA is TGTGCCAGCAGCTCCGGGACAGGGGGAGATACGCAGTATTTT.

The rearrangement joins TRBV3-1 (or the pseudogene TRBV3-2) to TRBJ2-7; possible D gene TRBD1, 6 bases. Germline V gene sequence: CDR1 LGHDT, CDR2 YNNKEL (reference sequence). The CDR3 sequence is 15 residues long. Trimming removed 0 bases at V and 0 bases at J, with 9 bases between. CDR3 protein: CASSQDAGVSYEQYF. CDR3 in DNA: TGTGCCAGCAGCCAAGATGCAGGGGTCTCCTACGAGCAGTACTTC.

The chain has TRBV6-4 and TRBJ1-2; 7 bases align to TRBD1. Trimming cost V 3 bases and J 5 bases; bases outside gene matches: 12. Germline V gene data show CDR1 as MRHNA and CDR2 as SNTAGT. The CDR3 sequence is 16 residues long. CDR3 nucleotides: TGTGCCAGCAGTGATGGGCCAAGCAGGGGGATTTATGGCTACACCTTC. Translating it yields CASSDGPSRGIYGYTF.

This clone occurred once. The chain has TRBV5-1 and TRBJ2-3; D not certain. The CDR3 has 16 amino acids. Germline V gives CDR1 SGHRS, CDR2 YFSETQ. The V gene lost 6 bases and the J gene lost 1 base, with 18 bases spanning the gap. This chain's CDR3 is CASNGADLGGTDTQYF. Here the CDR3 DNA reads TGCGCCAGCAATGGTGCGGATTTGGGTGGCACAGATACGCAGTATTTT.

This sequence joins TRBV23-1 and TRBJ2-7; TRBD1 might be the D (6 bases). TRBV23-1 is assigned to the ORF class and has an uncertain function. Deletions cut 7 bases from V and 2 bases from J, with 15 bases between. This CDR3 region has 14 residues. CDR3 sequence (DNA): TGCGCCAGCATAGTCCGGACAGCCGCCTACGAGCAGTACTTC. Translation: CASIVRTAAYEQYF.

The rearrangement joins TRBV5-1 to TRBJ1-1, with D tentatively TRBD1 (6 bases). With 5 bases removed from V and 4 bases from J, the gap between germline ends came to 21 bases. The germline V gene encodes CDR1 SGHRS and CDR2 YFSETQ. The CDR3 is 16 residues long. The CDR3 loop is CASRPLGGGASTEAFF. In DNA, the CDR3 is TGCGCCAGCAGACCCCTCGGCGGGGGGGCAAGCACTGAAGCTTTCTTT.

This clone was found a few times. The chain couples TRBV5-1 to TRBJ1-1; D is unresolved. V gave up 2 bases and J gave up 0 bases, with 11 bases separating them. This CDR3 is built from 15 residues. Germline values: CDR1 SGHRS, CDR2 YFSETQ. CDR3 DNA sequence: TGCGCCAGCAGCTTAAGGCGCGGGATGAACACTGAAGCTTTCTTT. Amino acid sequence: CASSLRRGMNTEAFF.

This chain joins TRBV19 and TRBJ2-6, with a possible D match to TRBD1 (6 bases). CDR3 length: 15 residues. Deletions cut 5 bases from V and 2 bases from J, with 10 bases between. The germline V gene has CDR1 LNHDA and CDR2 SQIVND (reference sequence). The CDR3: CASSSQGAGANVLTF. CDR3 coding DNA: TGTGCCAGTAGTTCACAGGGAGCTGGGGCCAACGTCCTGACTTTC. The complete variable domain, with remaining parts taken from reference TRBV19 and TRBJ2-6, reads DGGITQSPKYLFRKEGQNVTLSCEQNLNHDAMYWYRQDPGQGLRLIYYSQIVNDFQKGDIAEGYSVSREKKESFPLTVTSAQKNPTAFYLCASSSQGAGANVLTFGAGSRLTVL.

The genes are TRBV29-1 and TRBJ2-3, with D possibly being TRBD1 (6 bases). CDR3 length: 14 residues. Germline V gene data show CDR1 as SQVTM and CDR2 as ANQGSEA. V was cut by 5 bases and J by 0 bases, with 12 bases left in between. CDR3 coding DNA: TGCAGCGTTAAGGGGGACCGGAGCACAGATACGCAGTATTTT. Its translation: CSVKGDRSTDTQYF.

The chain links TRBV30 to TRBJ2-1; TRBD2 matches 8 bases. V dropped 2 bases and J dropped 9; count of bases not matched to a gene: 15. The germline gives CDR1 GTSNPN, CDR2 SVGIG (reference sequence). This CDR3 spans 16 amino acids. The CDR3 spells CAWSSLGSGLVGEQFF. CDR3 in DNA: TGTGCCTGGAGTTCTTTAGGGTCGGGACTAGTAGGTGAGCAGTTCTTC.

The rearrangement links TRBV7-9 to TRBJ2-1; D may be TRBD2 (5 bases). The ends were cut back, 5 bases at V and 2 bases at J, with 13 bases in the middle. This CDR3 contains 15 residues. CDR1 is SEHNR and CDR2 is FQNEAQ in the germline V gene (reference sequence). The CDR3 DNA sequence: TGTGCCAGCAGCCCAGATCTCGGGACCTACAATGAGCAGTTCTTC. Translation: CASSPDLGTYNEQFF.

The genes are TRBV7-9 and TRBJ1-1; D gene ambiguous. CDR3 length: 14 residues. The germline gives CDR1 SEHNR, CDR2 FQNEAQ (reference sequence). The V end was cut by 3 bases, the J end by 0 bases, with 8 bases between. CDR3 bases: TGTGCCAGCAGCTTGGTGCGAATGAACACTGAAGCTTTCTTT. Translation: CASSLVRMNTEAFF.